The clone carrying this T cell receptor beta chain appeared once. Its antigen is currently unknown. The germline gives CDR1 SGHAT, CDR2 FQNNGV. This CDR3 region has 19 residues. V was clipped by 7 bases and J by 8 bases; unmatched bases: 22. This entry is derived from a study of cytotoxic CD8 clonotypes in ibrutinib-treated CLL. Overall study context: Partial response occurred in roughly 25 patients and complete response in 2; at median roughly 74 months, around 14 remained remitted and roughly twelve progressed. The study's findings and limits: Public clonotypes showed up rarely, and on treatment they shrank or held steady. Increased clonality at ibrutinib response gave way to a return toward baseline at progression.

The method was immunoSEQ multiplex PCR; TCRdb's version includes in-frame clones alone and lacks a portion of them. This table has approximately 48,000 clones, around 53% appearing once. Material: PBMCs, obtained after 12 months of ibrutinib treatment. The sequence derives from a human donor with chronic lymphocytic leukemia. The gene calls are TRBV11-2 and TRBJ2-1, with 11 nucleotides matching TRBD2. As DNA, the CDR3 is TGTGCCAGCACTGATATCGGTGAGAGGTATAGCGGGAGGGCCTATGAGCAGTTCTTC. This translates into CASTDIGERYSGRAYEQFF.